These T cell receptor beta chains were read from a single sample in a study of shared clonotypes between healthy human individuals. Repertoires were generated with immunoSEQ multiplex PCR, while TCRdb's copy carries only in-frame clones and drops some. The sample lists hundreds of thousands of clones, approximately 79% occurring once. The sample taken for sequencing was memory CD4+ T cells sorted from blood. The receptors come from a young man in good health. The CDR3 runs from the conserved cysteine through the conserved F or W. The D gene is left open where the match is weak. Size is omitted from some rows. Given values are once, few, many or a class for expanded clones.

V	J	size	D	DNA	CDR3
TRBV14	TRBJ2-7	.	.	TGTGCCAGCAGCCAAGGACATCTGAGCTCCTACGAGCAGTACTTC	CASSQGHLSSYEQYF
TRBV5-1	TRBJ1-4	many	.	TGCGCCAGCAGCGCTAACCTCGGCGGGGGAAAACTGTTTTTT	CASSANLGGGKLFF
TRBV28	TRBJ2-2	.	TRBD2	TGTGCCAGCAACGTAGCGGGAGGTAACACCGGGGAGCTGTTTTTT	CASNVAGGNTGELFF
TRBV5-1	TRBJ2-3	.	TRBD1	TGCGCCAGCAGCTGGGGACAGGTCACAGATACGCAGTATTTT	CASSWGQVTDTQYF
TRBV18	TRBJ1-5	.	.	TGTGCCAGCTCACCTACAGGGCTTAGCAATCAGCCCCAGCATTTT	CASSPTGLSNQPQHF
TRBV7-8	TRBJ1-1	few	.	TGTGCCAGCAGCCGACACATGAACACTGAAGCTTTCTTT	CASSRHMNTEAFF
TRBV27	TRBJ2-1	.	.	TGTGCCAGCAGCAAGGCTTACAATGAGCAGTTCTTC	CASSKAYNEQFF
TRBV5-1	TRBJ2-2	.	.	TGCGCCAGCAGCGCAGGGATTCTTCGATTCGCGAACACCGGGGAGCTGTTTTTT	CASSAGILRFANTGELFF
TRBV27	TRBJ2-7	.	TRBD1	TGTGCCAGCAGCGCTTGGGACAGCAACTACGAGCAGTACTTC	CASSAWDSNYEQYF
TRBV7-6	TRBJ2-6	.	.	TGTGCCAGTTCGGTCTCTGGGGCCAACGTCCTGACTTTC	CASSVSGANVLTF
TRBV4-3	TRBJ2-5	.	TRBD2	TGCGCCAGCAGCTTGGGACTAGCGAGGGGGGAGACCCAGTACTTC	CASSLGLARGETQYF
TRBV25-1	TRBJ2-4	few	TRBD1	TGTGCCAGCAGTGAATCCGGACAGGCCCTAGCCAAAAACATTCAGTACTTC	CASSESGQALAKNIQYF
TRBV18	TRBJ2-1	.	TRBD1	TGTGCCAGCTCACCAACGATAGGGACAGGGGTCAATGAGCAGTTCTTC	CASSPTIGTGVNEQFF
TRBV28	TRBJ2-7	.	.	TGTGCCAGCAGGCGGACAGCCACAGACCAAGAGCAGTACTTC	CASRRTATDQEQYF
TRBV10-3	TRBJ2-1	.	.	TGTGCCATCAGCCCGGGACCCGTGGACAATGAGCAGTTCTTC	CAISPGPVDNEQFF
TRBV7-9	TRBJ1-4	once	.	TGTGCTAGCATGCGGGCCCCTAATGAAAAACTGTTTTTT	CASMRAPNEKLFF
TRBV2	TRBJ2-3	.	TRBD1	TGTGCCAGCAGGCGACAGGGGGCTTCAGATACGCAGTATTTT	CASRRQGASDTQYF
TRBV7-2	TRBJ2-1	.	.	TGTGCCAGCAGCTTAGGACAGGAGCAGTTCTTC	CASSLGQEQFF
TRBV5-1	TRBJ2-1	.	.	TGCGCCAGCAGGACCGGGACGATGCAGTTCTTC	CASRTGTMQFF
TRBV18	TRBJ2-2	few	TRBD1	TGTGCCAGCTCACCCCCGGGACAGGGGGCCGGCGGGGAGCTGTTTTTT	CASSPPGQGAGGELFF
TRBV7-8	TRBJ2-7	.	.	TGTGCCAGCAGCCAACACAGACAGGTCTACGAGCAGTACTTC	CASSQHRQVYEQYF
TRBV7-2	TRBJ2-3	.	TRBD2	TGTGCCAGCAGCCCCATGTTGGCGGGGGACACGCAGTATTTT	CASSPMLAGDTQYF
TRBV5-1	TRBJ2-7	.	TRBD2	TGCGCCAGCAGTGCTGGACTAGCGGGAGTTGACGAGCAGTACTTC	CASSAGLAGVDEQYF
TRBV18	TRBJ2-1	.	.	TGTGCCAGCTCACCAAGGGGTAACGATGAGCAGTTCTTC	CASSPRGNDEQFF
TRBV19	TRBJ1-1	few	TRBD1	TGTGCCAGCCTCCTTCAGGGGGCAAGGACTGAAGCTTTCTTT	CASLLQGARTEAFF
TRBV28	TRBJ2-7	.	.	TGTGCCAGCAGACCCACGCCCAGGGGAAACCTCTACGAGCAGTACTTC	CASRPTPRGNLYEQYF
TRBV19	TRBJ2-2	.	.	TGTGCCAGTAGTATTGCGGCCCCTACCGGGGAGCTGTTTTTT	CASSIAAPTGELFF
TRBV5-1	TRBJ2-1	.	TRBD1	TGCGCCAGCAGTCGGGGGACAGGGGCTGGTGAGCAGTTCTTC	CASSRGTGAGEQFF
TRBV6-5	TRBJ2-7	.	TRBD1	TGTGCCAGCAGTTACTCTTGGACAGGGGTGGGGGAGCAGTACTTC	CASSYSWTGVGEQYF
TRBV15	TRBJ2-7	few	.	TGTGCCACCAGCGAACACAACTACGAGCAGTACTTC	CATSEHNYEQYF
TRBV5-1	TRBJ2-2	.	.	TGCGCCAGCAGCTTGGTCGACTTGGACGGGGAGCTGTTTTTT	CASSLVDLDGELFF
TRBV4-3	TRBJ2-2	.	TRBD2	TGCGCCAGCAGCCAAGAATTGGGACTAGCGGGAGGGCCGGGCACCGGGGAGCTGTTTTTT	CASSQELGLAGGPGTGELFF
TRBV11-2	TRBJ1-2	.	TRBD1	TGTGCCAGCAGCCCCAGACAGGGGAGCTATGGCTACACCTTC	CASSPRQGSYGYTF
TRBV6-5	TRBJ2-1	.	TRBD1	TGTGCCAGCAGTTACGAAGGGGGCGCTGGGAATGAGCAGTTCTTC	CASSYEGGAGNEQFF
TRBV5-6	TRBJ2-7	.	TRBD2	TGTGCCAGCAGCTTTGGGGGGACTAGCGGGAGGCCGCAGTACTTC	CASSFGGTSGRPQYF
TRBV19	TRBJ2-5	.	TRBD2	TGTGCCAGTAGCTATGGGGGGGGCCAAGAGACCCAGTACTTC	CASSYGGGQETQYF